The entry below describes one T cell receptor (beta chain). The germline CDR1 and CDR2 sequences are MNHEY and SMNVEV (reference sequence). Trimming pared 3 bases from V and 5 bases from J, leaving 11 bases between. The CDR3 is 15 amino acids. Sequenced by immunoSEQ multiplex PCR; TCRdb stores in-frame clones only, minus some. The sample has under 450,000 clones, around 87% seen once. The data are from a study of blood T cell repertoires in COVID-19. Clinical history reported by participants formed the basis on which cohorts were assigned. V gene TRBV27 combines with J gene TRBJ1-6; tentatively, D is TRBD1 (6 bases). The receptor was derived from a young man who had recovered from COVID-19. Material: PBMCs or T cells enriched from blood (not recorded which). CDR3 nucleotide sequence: TGTGCCAGCAGTTTGTCGGGACATAATAATTCACCCCTCCACTTT. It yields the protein CASSLSGHNNSPLHF.